One and the same sample provided the 30 T cell receptor beta chains below, sequenced in a study of cytomegalovirus exposure and HLA in healthy donors. PCR employed 60 Vbeta and 13 Jbeta primers. Profiled with immunoSEQ multiplex PCR; TCRdb holds only in-frame clones, not every one. The data hold around 130,000 clones, with about three quarters observed a single time. The sequenced material came from PBMCs. The source of these receptors is a man aged 40-55 years in good health and CMV-seropositive.

The V call is TRBV5-1, the J call TRBJ1-1, with TRBD1 matching 10 bases. The CDR3 spans 14 residues. Germline assignment: CDR1 SGHRS and CDR2 YFSETQ. Trimming took 5 bases from V and 3 from J; bases not matched to a gene: 4. The CDR3 spells CASSPGQGDTEAFF. In DNA, the CDR3 is TGCGCCAGCAGTCCTGGACAGGGGGACACTGAAGCTTTCTTT.

The rearrangement uses TRBV5-1 and TRBJ2-7, with 9 bases aligning to TRBD1. V gave up 4 bases and J gave up 0 bases; unmatched junction bases: 5. The germline CDR1 and CDR2 sequences are SGHRS and YFSETQ. There are 15 residues in the CDR3. CDR3 DNA sequence: TGCGCCAGCAGCCTGGGACAGGGTAGCTCCTACGAGCAGTACTTC. As protein: CASSLGQGSSYEQYF.

CDR3 sequence: CASSLVGGITGELFF. The CDR3 nucleotides read TGTGCCAGCAGTTTAGTGGGAGGGATCACCGGGGAGCTGTTTTTT. The chain links TRBV27 to TRBJ2-2, with 7 positions matching TRBD2. The trim removed 2 bases at V and 4 bases at J, leaving 4 bases unmatched. The CDR3 totals 15 residues. The germline V gene encodes CDR1 MNHEY and CDR2 SMNVEV (reference sequence).

This rearrangement joins TRBV27 to TRBJ2-2; D perhaps matches TRBD1 (5 bases). The CDR3 has 14 amino acids. V lost 4 bases, J lost 7 bases, and 13 bases lay in between. Per the germline V gene, CDR1 is MNHEY and CDR2 is SMNVEV (reference sequence). CDR3 protein: CASSWGVANGELFF. CDR3 nucleotides: TGTGCCAGCAGTTGGGGCGTTGCAAACGGGGAGCTGTTTTTT.

CDR3: CAISGGDTQYF. The CDR3 DNA reads TGTGCCATCAGTGGAGGGGATACGCAGTATTTT. This chain links TRBV10-3 with TRBJ2-3, with TRBD2 as a possible D gene (5 bases). Trimming stripped 4 bases from V and 6 bases from J, with 5 bases between. Germline lookup yields CDR1 ENHRY and CDR2 SYGVKD. CDR3 length: 11 residues.

This chain joins TRBV9 and TRBJ2-2; 11 nucleotides agree with TRBD2. The germline V gene encodes CDR1 SGDLS and CDR2 YYNGEE. This CDR3 comprises 16 residues. The V and J ends lost 1 base and 3 bases, in that order; junction bases with no gene match: 2. The CDR3 coding sequence is TGTGCCAGCAGCGTACTAGCGGGAGGAGACACCGGGGAGCTGTTTTTT. Protein: CASSVLAGGDTGELFF.

This chain links TRBV5-4 with TRBJ2-7, with 7 nucleotides matching TRBD2. Germline V gene lookup returns CDR1 SGHNT and CDR2 YYREEE (reference sequence). J gave up 0 bases and V 4 bases, and 4 bases lay outside the gene matches. The CDR3 is 14 residues long. The CDR3 nucleotides read TGTGCCAGCAGCCTGGGCGGGGGCTCCTACGAGCAGTACTTC. It codes for CASSLGGGSYEQYF.

This clone was counted once. The chain combines TRBV9 with TRBJ1-3; 7 nucleotides line up with TRBD1. The CDR3 is made up of 16 amino acids. Per germline, CDR1 SGDLS and CDR2 YYNGEE. V shed 4 bases and J 2 bases; nucleotides not matched to a gene: 9. The CDR3 here is CASSLTGSSTGNTIYF. CDR3 DNA sequence: TGTGCCAGCAGCCTGACAGGGTCGAGTACTGGAAACACCATATATTTT.

V gene TRBV11-1 combines with J gene TRBJ2-1; 12 positions agree with TRBD2. This CDR3 region has 16 residues. Trimming took 5 bases from V and 5 from J; bases not matched to a gene: 7. Germline CDR1 and CDR2: SGHAT and FQDESV (reference sequence). The CDR3 region is CASSPETSGRHNEQFF. The CDR3 DNA reads TGTGCCAGCAGCCCTGAGACTAGCGGGAGACACAATGAGCAGTTCTTC.

The chain recombines TRBV2 with TRBJ1-6; D is possibly TRBD1 (6 bases). The CDR3 runs to 15 residues. Germline CDR1 is SNHLY and CDR2 is FYNNEI. The V gene lost 7 bases and the J gene lost 7 bases, with 17 bases spanning the gap. Here the CDR3 reads CASNGGDRQNSPLHF. As DNA, the CDR3 is TGTGCCAGCAACGGAGGAGACAGGCAGAATTCACCCCTCCACTTT.

V gene TRBV11-2 combines with J gene TRBJ2-2, with a possible D match to TRBD2 (6 bases). CDR3 size: 14 residues. Trimming pared 5 bases from V and 7 bases from J, leaving 14 bases between. Germline CDR1 SGHAT, CDR2 FQNNGV. The DNA for the CDR3 is TGTGCCAGCAGCCGACGGCCCGGGGGCGGGGAGCTGTTTTTT. It is translated as CASSRRPGGGELFF.

This clone was counted only a few times. This rearrangement joins TRBV11-2 to TRBJ2-7; D ambiguous. The V and J ends lost 5 bases and 4 bases respectively, with 12 bases between them. Germline V CDR1 and CDR2: SGHAT, FQNNGV. The CDR3 spans 13 residues. Here the CDR3 reads CASSPGLLYEQYF. The CDR3 DNA reads TGTGCCAGCAGCCCAGGCCTGCTATACGAGCAGTACTTC.

This clone has more than one count but fewer than ten. The V and J genes are TRBV11-1 and TRBJ1-1; tentative D call: TRBD1 (5 bases). Trimming shortened V by 6 bases and J by 4 bases, and 21 bases separated the two germline ends. In germline, CDR1 is SGHAT, CDR2 FQDESV (reference sequence). This CDR3 has 16 residues. The CDR3 nucleotides read TGTGCCAGCAGTCCCTTTGAAGGGCAGGGCGGCACTGAAGCTTTCTTT. It yields the protein CASSPFEGQGGTEAFF.

The chain employs TRBV10-2 and TRBJ2-1; no definite D call. This CDR3 contains 11 residues. The germline gives CDR1 WSHSY, CDR2 SAAADI. The V and J ends lost 8 bases and 7 bases respectively, with 9 bases between them. DNA for the CDR3: TGCGCCAGCGTCAGGTGGAATGAGCAGTTCTTC. Its protein is CASVRWNEQFF.

This clone was detected only a few times. This chain joins TRBV28 and TRBJ2-3, with D unclear. Germline lookup yields CDR1 MDHEN and CDR2 SYDVKM. Trimming pared 0 bases from V and 1 base from J, leaving 17 bases between. This CDR3 contains 18 residues. Written as DNA, the CDR3 is TGTGCCAGCAGTTTATGGCCTGTGGGCGATCCGGGCACAGATACGCAGTATTTT. Protein: CASSLWPVGDPGTDTQYF.

The chain links TRBV18 to TRBJ1-4; D possibly corresponds to TRBD1 (6 bases). In germline, CDR1 is KGHSH, CDR2 LQKENI. V lost 1 base to trimming and J lost 5 bases, with 11 bases between them. This CDR3 region has 15 residues. In DNA, the CDR3 is TGTGCCAGCTCACCACGGGGGCAGCGCAATGAAAAACTGTTTTTT. Protein product: CASSPRGQRNEKLFF. Using reference TRBV18 and TRBJ1-4 for the parts outside the CDR3, the full variable domain is NAGVMQNPRHLVRRRGQEARLRCSPMKGHSHVYWYRQLPEEGLKFMVYLQKENIIDESGMPKERFSAEFPKEGPSILRIQQVVRGDSAAYFCASSPRGQRNEKLFFGSGTQLSVL.

A remark on this clone: This specimen includes other DNA sequences encoding the same CDR3. The V gene is TRBV7-6, the J gene TRBJ2-3; D may be TRBD2 (6 bases). CDR1 and CDR2 (germline): SGHVS, FNYEAQ. Trimming took off 5 bases at V and 4 bases at J, with 16 bases between the two ends. This CDR3 has 15 amino acids. The CDR3 loop is CASSDFPGVADTQYF. CDR3 nucleotides: TGTGCCAGCAGCGACTTCCCGGGAGTCGCAGATACGCAGTATTTT.

V and J are TRBV5-1 and TRBJ1-1; 8 bases agree with TRBD1. Trimming took 5 bases from V and 11 from J; bases not matched to a gene: 8. The germline V gene has CDR1 SGHRS and CDR2 YFSETQ. CDR3 length equals 12 residues. The CDR3 coding sequence is TGCGCCAGCAGATCTGACAGGGGCCGGGCTTTCTTT. It encodes CASRSDRGRAFF. Based on the CDR3 plus reference TRBV5-1 and TRBJ1-1, the full variable domain is KAGVTQTPRYLIKTRGQQVTLSCSPISGHRSVSWYQQTPGQGLQFLFEYFSETQRNKGNFPGRFSGRQFSNSRSEMNVSTLELGDSALYLCASRSDRGRAFFGQGTRLTVV.

Note on this clone: A junction end diverges from the germline sequence, so it may reflect a read error. The rearrangement links TRBV5-1 to TRBJ2-1; D might be TRBD1 (6 bases). The CDR3 consists of 15 residues. Germline values: CDR1 SGHRS, CDR2 YFSETQ. CDR3: CASSLSGVSSNEQFF. The CDR3 nucleotides are TGCGCCAGCAGCTTGTCAGGGGTTTCCTCCAATGAGCAGTTCTTC.

V gene TRBV5-1 combines with J gene TRBJ1-1; D is unclear. This CDR3 has 13 amino acids. Germline V gene lookup returns CDR1 SGHRS and CDR2 YFSETQ. Trimming pared 5 bases from V and 0 bases from J, leaving 8 bases between. CDR3 loop: CASRQAMNTEAFF. The CDR3 DNA reads TGCGCCAGCAGGCAGGCCATGAACACTGAAGCTTTCTTT.

The chain links TRBV9 to TRBJ1-1; D gene ambiguous. V was pared by 3 bases and J by 0 bases, with 9 bases between. The CDR3 is 14 amino acids. The V gene's germline CDR1 is SGDLS and CDR2 YYNGEE. As DNA, the CDR3 is TGTGCCAGCAGCGCCAGTTCCATGAACACTGAAGCTTTCTTT. Amino acids: CASSASSMNTEAFF.

V and J are TRBV5-4 and TRBJ1-2; unclear D gene. V was cut by 5 bases and J by 3 bases, with 14 bases left in between. This CDR3 is 14 amino acids long. Per germline, CDR1 SGHNT and CDR2 YYREEE (reference sequence). The CDR3 DNA reads as TGTGCCAGCAGTCGCACCGGAGGCGACTATGGCTACACCTTC. This translates into CASSRTGGDYGYTF.

This sequence joins TRBV9 and TRBJ1-2; TRBD1 matches at 8 bases. CDR3 length equals 14 residues. With 2 bases clipped from V and 2 bases from J, the junction kept 2 bases outside the gene matches. Germline assignment: CDR1 SGDLS and CDR2 YYNGEE. The CDR3 protein is CASSVNRGNYGYTF. In DNA form, the CDR3 reads TGTGCCAGCAGCGTGAACAGGGGGAACTATGGCTACACCTTC.

This clone ranks as medium-sized. V and J are TRBV10-1 and TRBJ1-1; D is ambiguous. Germline V CDR1 and CDR2: WNHNN, SYGVQD (reference sequence). The CDR3 spans 13 residues. V was trimmed by 4 bases and J by 6 bases, leaving 12 bases between them. DNA for the CDR3: TGCGCCAGCAGTGGGACTCGGGTGCCTGAAGCTTTCTTT. Protein: CASSGTRVPEAFF.

The chain recombines TRBV7-8 with TRBJ2-7; possible D gene TRBD1, 6 bases. V shed 5 bases and J shed 2 bases, with 13 bases lying between them. Germline values: CDR1 SGHVS, CDR2 FQNEAQ. The CDR3 consists of 14 residues. In nucleotides, the CDR3 is TGTGCCAGCAGCCTAAGACAGGAGCCCTACGAGCAGTACTTC. Its protein product is CASSLRQEPYEQYF.

V and J are TRBV5-4 and TRBJ2-3; 10 positions match TRBD2. The CDR3 consists of 14 residues. Trimming at V came to 6 bases and at J to 0 bases, leaving 1 base not matched to a gene. Germline CDR1 reads SGHNT; CDR2 reads YYREEE (reference sequence). CDR3 residues: CASKAGGSTDTQYF. CDR3 bases: TGTGCCAGCAAAGCGGGAGGGAGCACAGATACGCAGTATTTT.

This clone has a single count. This chain uses TRBV9 with TRBJ2-1; TRBD2 matches at 10 bases. Germline V lookup: CDR1 SGDLS, CDR2 YYNGEE. The CDR3 covers 18 residues. V lost 0 bases to trimming and J lost 1 base; unmatched junction nucleotides: 7. CDR3 region: CASSVESGLASSYNEQFF. CDR3 DNA: TGTGCCAGCAGCGTAGAATCGGGACTAGCGAGTTCCTACAATGAGCAGTTCTTC.

V is TRBV7-2 and J is TRBJ2-7, with 15 bases identical to TRBD2. The V gene's germline CDR1 is SGHTA and CDR2 FQGNSA. V dropped 3 bases and J dropped 3; count of bases not matched to a gene: 6. CDR3 size: 17 residues. This CDR3 reads CASSLEPGLAGGYEQYF. DNA of the CDR3: TGTGCCAGCAGCTTGGAACCGGGACTAGCGGGGGGCTACGAGCAGTACTTC.

The gene calls are TRBV18 and TRBJ2-7; a possible D gene is TRBD1 (6 bases). With 6 bases removed from V and 7 bases from J, the gap between germline ends came to 25 bases. The CDR3 is 16 residues long. Germline loops: CDR1 KGHSH, CDR2 LQKENI. The DNA of the CDR3 is TGTGCCAGCTCCCCGGCAAACAGGGCCCCAAATGGGGAGCAGTACTTC. Its translation: CASSPANRAPNGEQYF. The complete variable domain, with remaining parts taken from reference TRBV18 and TRBJ2-7, reads NAGVMQNPRHLVRRRGQEARLRCSPMKGHSHVYWYRQLPEEGLKFMVYLQKENIIDESGMPKERFSAEFPKEGPSILRIQQVVRGDSAAYFCASSPANRAPNGEQYFGPGTRLTVT.

The CDR3: CASNRQGWTEAFF. The CDR3 bases are TGTGCCAGCAATAGACAGGGCTGGACTGAAGCTTTCTTT. The chain carries TRBV6-1 and TRBJ1-1; 7 nucleotides line up with TRBD1. Per the germline V gene, CDR1 is MNHNS and CDR2 is SASEGT. Trimming took 7 bases from V and 5 from J; bases not matched to a gene: 7. The CDR3 extends over 13 amino acids.